Listed here are 15 T cell receptor beta chains from one sample, sequenced in a study of T cell responses to AZD1222 COVID-19 vaccine. Clones were read by immunoSEQ multiplex PCR, and TCRdb kept only the in-frame ones, dropping some. The table shows 200,000 or so clones, with over 85% occurring only once. Sample: peripheral blood, taken 28 days after the second AZD1222 dose. Receptor source: an adult who received the AZD1222 COVID-19 vaccine.

CDR3 in DNA: TGTGCCAGCAGCCCAATACAGGGGACTGGTTCACCCCTCCACTTT. It specifies CASSPIQGTGSPLHF. The chain is built from TRBV3-1 (or the pseudogene TRBV3-2) and TRBJ1-6; 7 bases fit TRBD1. The CDR3 consists of 15 residues. With 4 bases clipped from V and 9 bases from J, the junction kept 9 bases outside the gene matches. Germline loops: CDR1 LGHDT, CDR2 YNNKEL (reference sequence).

The V and J genes are TRBV7-6 and TRBJ2-7; 11 bases align to TRBD2. The germline gives CDR1 SGHVS, CDR2 FNYEAQ. The CDR3 sequence is 15 residues long. V lost 2 bases, J lost 3 bases, and 3 bases stayed unmatched. CDR3 protein: CASSLLAGGLYEQYF. The CDR3 DNA sequence: TGTGCCAGCAGCTTACTAGCGGGGGGACTCTACGAGCAGTACTTC.

The J gene is TRBJ1-1, the V gene TRBV4-3; D ambiguous. CDR3 size: 17 residues. CDR1 is LGHNA, CDR2 YSLEER, per germline. The V and J ends lost 3 bases and 5 bases respectively, with 22 bases between them. In DNA form, the CDR3 reads TGCGCCAGCAGCCAGCAACAGCAGGTCATTAGAGGGACTGAAGCTTTCTTT. It specifies CASSQQQQVIRGTEAFF.

The J gene is TRBJ1-5, the V gene TRBV6-6; D is undetermined. V lost 5 bases and J lost 3, with 20 bases in between. Germline V lookup: CDR1 MNHNY, CDR2 SVGAGI (reference sequence). CDR3 length equals 17 residues. The CDR3 DNA reads as TGTGCCAGCAGTCAGGACCCTCACCCTCCGAACAATCAGCCCCAGCATTTT. This codes for CASSQDPHPPNNQPQHF.

This clone was counted a few times. The chain joins TRBV18 to TRBJ1-1, with D possibly matching TRBD1 (6 bases). Deletions cut 2 bases from V and 4 bases from J, with 17 bases between. The CDR3 is 16 amino acids. CDR1 and CDR2 from the germline V gene are KGHSH and LQKENI. This CDR3 is CASSPGGGERGTEAFF. CDR3 DNA sequence: TGTGCCAGCTCACCAGGGGGCGGGGAGAGGGGCACTGAAGCTTTCTTT.

The chain has TRBV19 and TRBJ2-3; 7 bases align to TRBD1. This CDR3 is 18 amino acids long. Germline CDR1 reads LNHDA; CDR2 reads SQIVND (reference sequence). Trimming at V came to 3 bases and at J to 3 bases, leaving 15 bases not matched to a gene. In DNA form, the CDR3 reads TGTGCCAGTAGTATTCGGAACCAGGACAGGAGGAGGACAGATACGCAGTATTTT. Translation: CASSIRNQDRRRTDTQYF.

V is TRBV10-3 and J is TRBJ1-3; the D is unclear. This CDR3 comprises 13 residues. CDR1 is ENHRY, CDR2 SYGVKD, per germline. V was trimmed by 3 bases and J by 4 bases, leaving 7 bases between them. CDR3 sequence (DNA): TGTGCCATCAGTGAAGAGGTGGGAAACACCATATATTTT. Residues: CAISEEVGNTIYF.

The rearrangement links TRBV5-1 to TRBJ1-2, with D possibly matching TRBD1 (5 bases). Germline-derived CDR1 and CDR2 are SGHRS and YFSETQ. This CDR3 region has 13 residues. Trimming took 4 bases from V and 0 from J, leaving 7 bases between them. In nucleotides, the CDR3 is TGCGCCAGCAGCGGGACGGCTAACTATGGCTACACCTTC. It yields the protein CASSGTANYGYTF.

The V gene is TRBV7-8, the J gene TRBJ2-5, with 7 bases identical to TRBD2. Germline V gene data show CDR1 as SGHVS and CDR2 as FQNEAQ. The V gene end was trimmed by 4 bases and the J gene end by 5 bases; junction bases not matched to a gene: 19. The CDR3 sequence is 18 residues long. CDR3 amino acids: CASSSRAAVLSGGETQYF. Written as DNA, the CDR3 is TGTGCCAGCAGCTCCCGGGCAGCGGTGCTATCGGGGGGTGAGACCCAGTACTTC. The full variable domain, its missing parts supplied by reference TRBV7-8 and TRBJ2-5, is GAGVSQSPRYKVAKRGQDVALRCDPISGHVSLFWYQQALGQGPEFLTYFQNEAQLDKSGLPSDRFFAERPEGSVSTLKIQRTQQEDSAVYLCASSSRAAVLSGGETQYFGPGTRLLVL.

The CDR3 spells CARRPTGVMNTEAFF. DNA for the CDR3: TGTGCCAGAAGGCCGACGGGAGTCATGAACACTGAAGCTTTCTTT. This sequence joins TRBV5-6 and TRBJ1-1; unclear D gene. Germline CDR1 is SGHDT and CDR2 is YYEEEE. V lost 8 bases and J lost 0, with 17 bases in between. This CDR3 has 15 amino acids.

This clone showed up just once. The chain joins TRBV6-5 to TRBJ1-1, with a possible D match to TRBD1 (6 bases). CDR1 is MNHEY, CDR2 SVGAGI, per germline. Trimming pared 6 bases from V and 0 bases from J, leaving 14 bases between. There are 15 residues in the CDR3. As DNA, the CDR3 is TGTGCCAGCAGGGGGGAATCAGGGGTGAACACTGAAGCTTTCTTT. Its translation: CASRGESGVNTEAFF.

This chain connects TRBV19 to TRBJ1-3; D possibly corresponds to TRBD1 (5 bases). V was cut by 6 bases and J by 0 bases, with 15 bases left in between. Germline V gives CDR1 LNHDA, CDR2 SQIVND (reference sequence). The CDR3 is made up of 16 amino acids. CDR3 nucleotide sequence: TGTGCCAGTAGCCGCGGTTGGCAGGGCTCTGGAAACACCATATATTTT. Protein: CASSRGWQGSGNTIYF.

The chain is built from TRBV28 and TRBJ2-1; D is uncertain. Germline CDR1 reads MDHEN; CDR2 reads SYDVKM. The CDR3 is 18 residues long. V lost 6 bases and J 6 bases, leaving 27 bases between the germline ends. CDR3 sequence (DNA): TGTGCCAGCAGCCCAGCAGCACCGTGGTCCCACCGATCCAATGAGCAGTTCTTC. Protein product: CASSPAAPWSHRSNEQFF.

This chain uses TRBV9 with TRBJ1-6; possible D gene TRBD1, 6 bases. The CDR3 covers 17 residues. V was clipped by 0 bases and J by 3 bases, with 13 bases between them. The germline gives CDR1 SGDLS, CDR2 YYNGEE. CDR3 sequence (DNA): TGTGCCAGCAGCGTAGCGTCAGGGGTGGGCTATAATTCACCCCTCCACTTT. It encodes CASSVASGVGYNSPLHF. The full variable domain, its missing parts supplied by reference TRBV9 and TRBJ1-6, is DSGVTQTPKHLITATGQRVTLRCSPRSGDLSVYWYQQSLDQGLQFLIQYYNGEERAKGNILERFSAQQFPDLHSELNLSSLELGDSALYFCASSVASGVGYNSPLHFGNGTRLTVT.

The chain is built from TRBV5-6 and TRBJ2-2, with D hard to call. The germline gives CDR1 SGHDT, CDR2 YYEEEE. Trimming removed 2 bases from V and 1 base from J, with 3 bases in between. This CDR3 contains 13 residues. CDR3 region: CASSFQNTGELFF. The CDR3 DNA sequence: TGTGCCAGCAGCTTCCAGAACACCGGGGAGCTGTTTTTT. Filled out from reference TRBV5-6 and TRBJ2-2, the complete variable domain reads DAGVTQSPTHLIKTRGQQVTLRCSPKSGHDTVSWYQQALGQGPQFIFQYYEEEERQRGNFPDRFSGHQFPNYSSELNVNALLLGDSALYLCASSFQNTGELFFGEGSRLTVL.